The 15 T cell receptor beta chains below come from one sample, sequenced in a study of cytomegalovirus exposure and HLA in healthy donors. Sequencing used immunoSEQ multiplex PCR; TCRdb keeps in-frame clones, though not all of them. The sample has tens of thousands of clones, 94% seen once. Sequenced: PBMCs. All receptors derive from a woman between 18 and 30 years old in good health and CMV-seropositive.

The rearrangement joins TRBV7-8 to TRBJ2-3; D is unclear. The CDR3 loop spans 16 amino acids. Germline V gene lookup returns CDR1 SGHVS and CDR2 FQNEAQ. Trimming took off 2 bases at V and 0 bases at J, with 12 bases between the two ends. This CDR3 reads CASSLQRVPSTDTQYF. The CDR3 region has the DNA TGTGCCAGCAGCTTACAACGGGTCCCTAGCACAGATACGCAGTATTTT.

The sample holds one count of this clone. J is TRBJ1-4 and V is TRBV30; D gene ambiguous. Germline CDR1 reads GTSNPN; CDR2 reads SVGIG (reference sequence). The CDR3 is made up of 14 amino acids. V was trimmed by 0 bases and J by 3 bases, leaving 8 bases between them. For the CDR3, the DNA is TGTGCCTGGAGTGTAGCGGGAGCTAATGAAAAACTGTTTTTT. Its translation: CAWSVAGANEKLFF.

The rearrangement joins TRBV19 to TRBJ1-2; TRBD1 agrees at 7 bases. Germline V lookup: CDR1 LNHDA, CDR2 SQIVND (reference sequence). Trimming removed 5 bases from V and 8 bases from J; junction bases left unmatched: 8. The CDR3 consists of 13 residues. Here the CDR3 reads CASSATGWLGYTF. CDR3 DNA sequence: TGTGCCAGTAGTGCGACAGGGTGGCTAGGCTACACCTTC.

The chain carries TRBV28 and TRBJ2-4; D remains unclear. This CDR3 is built from 12 residues. The V gene's germline CDR1 is MDHEN and CDR2 SYDVKM. The V and J ends lost 8 bases and 0 bases respectively, with 5 bases between them. In DNA, the CDR3 is TGTGCCAGCGCGGAAGCCAAAAACATTCAGTACTTC. Its translation: CASAEAKNIQYF.

This CDR3 reads CASSVGGGGTYEQYF. CDR3 DNA sequence: TGTGCCAGCAGCGTAGGTGGCGGGGGGACCTACGAGCAGTACTTC. The chain combines TRBV9 with TRBJ2-7, with 8 nucleotides matching TRBD2. Germline V gene lookup returns CDR1 SGDLS and CDR2 YYNGEE. This CDR3 comprises 15 residues. V lost 0 bases, J lost 2 bases, and 4 bases stayed unmatched.

The chain uses TRBV5-1 and TRBJ1-2; the match to TRBD1 covers 7 bases. CDR3 length equals 14 residues. With V trimmed by 3 bases and J by 2 bases, 4 bases remained unmatched. CDR1 and CDR2 from the germline V gene are SGHRS and YFSETQ. The CDR3 DNA is TGCGCCAGCAGCTCAGGACAGGCCAACTATGGCTACACCTTC. Protein: CASSSGQANYGYTF. Complete variable domain (other parts from reference TRBV5-1 and TRBJ1-2): KAGVTQTPRYLIKTRGQQVTLSCSPISGHRSVSWYQQTPGQGLQFLFEYFSETQRNKGNFPGRFSGRQFSNSRSEMNVSTLELGDSALYLCASSSGQANYGYTFGSGTRLTVV.

The chain links TRBV2 to TRBJ2-5; D gene ambiguous. V lost 1 base and J lost 5, with 5 bases in between. This CDR3 has 12 amino acids. Germline CDR1 SNHLY, CDR2 FYNNEI. The CDR3 spells CASSEGQETQYF. The CDR3 DNA reads as TGTGCCAGCAGTGAAGGGCAGGAGACCCAGTACTTC. Full variable domain (outside the CDR3, taken from reference TRBV2 and TRBJ2-5): EPEVTQTPSHQVTQMGQEVILRCVPISNHLYFYWYRQILGQKVEFLVSFYNNEISEKSEIFDDQFSVERPDGSNFTLKIRSTKLEDSAMYFCASSEGQETQYFGPGTRLLVL.

The chain carries TRBV19 and TRBJ1-2; TRBD1 aligns across 8 bases. The CDR3 contains 14 residues. Germline CDR1 is LNHDA and CDR2 is SQIVND (reference sequence). Trimming took 5 bases from V and 5 from J; bases not matched to a gene: 7. The CDR3 DNA sequence: TGTGCCAGTAGTCTCGACAGGGGAGGGTATGGCTACACCTTC. This encodes CASSLDRGGYGYTF.

The rearrangement links TRBV27 to TRBJ2-3; 11 bases line up with TRBD1. The V and J ends lost 4 bases and 0 bases, in that order; junction bases with no gene match: 15. Germline lookup yields CDR1 MNHEY and CDR2 SMNVEV (reference sequence). The CDR3 is 20 amino acids. In DNA, the CDR3 is TGTGCCAGCAGTTGGGACCCCGGGACAGGGGGTAGGGTTAGCACAGATACGCAGTATTTT. Protein sequence: CASSWDPGTGGRVSTDTQYF.

The V gene is TRBV7-8, the J gene TRBJ1-2, with D tentatively TRBD1 (6 bases). V gave up 4 bases and J gave up 7 bases, with 16 bases separating them. This CDR3 has 14 amino acids. Per germline, CDR1 SGHVS and CDR2 FQNEAQ. In nucleotides, the CDR3 is TGTGCCAGCAGCTCTCAGGGGAGGGGGACTGGCTACACCTTC. Translated: CASSSQGRGTGYTF. Full variable domain (outside the CDR3, taken from reference TRBV7-8 and TRBJ1-2): GAGVSQSPRYKVAKRGQDVALRCDPISGHVSLFWYQQALGQGPEFLTYFQNEAQLDKSGLPSDRFFAERPEGSVSTLKIQRTQQEDSAVYLCASSSQGRGTGYTFGSGTRLTVV.

The chain links TRBV5-6 to TRBJ1-1; D may be TRBD1 (5 bases). V dropped 3 bases and J dropped 4 bases, with 19 bases sitting between them. Germline CDR1 and CDR2: SGHDT and YYEEEE. CDR3 length: 16 residues. CDR3 region: CASSWGGISAGTEAFF. The CDR3 DNA reads TGTGCCAGCAGCTGGGGCGGGATATCAGCGGGCACTGAAGCTTTCTTT.

This clone was seen just once. The rearrangement uses TRBV30 and TRBJ1-1; TRBD1 matches at 8 bases. CDR1 and CDR2 from the germline V gene are GTSNPN and SVGIG (reference sequence). The CDR3 spans 14 residues. The V segment lost 7 bases and the J segment 0 bases; nucleotides outside the gene matches: 7. As DNA, the CDR3 is TGTGCCTTAACTTCACAGGGGGTGAACACTGAAGCTTTCTTT. This encodes CALTSQGVNTEAFF.

V gene TRBV13 combines with J gene TRBJ2-7; D is undetermined. The CDR3 is made up of 12 amino acids. The germline CDR1 and CDR2 sequences are PRHDT and FYEKMQ (reference sequence). V was cut by 4 bases and J by 0 bases, with 4 bases left in between. The CDR3 DNA sequence: TGTGCCAGCAGCTCCGGCTCCTACGAGCAGTACTTC. The encoded protein is CASSSGSYEQYF.

As DNA, the CDR3 is TGCGCCAGCAGCTTAGCGGGAGGGGAGACCCAGTACTTC. It specifies CASSLAGGETQYF. The J gene is TRBJ2-5, the V gene TRBV5-1, with 10 bases matching TRBD2. The germline V gene has CDR1 SGHRS and CDR2 YFSETQ. The CDR3 is made up of 13 amino acids. V lost 2 bases, J lost 5 bases, and 0 bases stayed unmatched.

The table lists this clone with a count of one. The chain links TRBV5-4 to TRBJ2-2; 8 positions agree with TRBD1. The CDR3 contains 15 residues. Losses at the gene ends were 4 bases for V and 1 base for J; bases not matched to a gene: 3. CDR1 and CDR2 (germline): SGHNT, YYREEE (reference sequence). CDR3 region: CASSQDRVNTGELFF. The CDR3 nucleotides are TGTGCCAGCAGCCAGGACAGGGTGAACACCGGGGAGCTGTTTTTT.